A selection of T cell receptor beta chains follows, all from one sample in a study of identical twins. Using its own MiXCR run on the 5' RACE reads, TCRdb lists one record per CDR3 protein. The sample lists approximately 600,000 distinct CDR3 sequences, 9.5% to 10% occurring once. These records were also assigned to another study, of yellow fever vaccine responses in identical twins.

The sequenced material came from PBMCs. The receptor set was obtained from a woman aged 18-30 years in good health. Each CDR3 is given without its conserved first and last residue.

>TRBV5-1
ASSLTGYNQPQH
>TRBV9
ASSSRGLTPPDTQY
>TRBV6-1
ASSEVSGGEQETQY
>TRBV6-5
ASSWGTGSGYT
>TRBV7-9
ASSARQGLSQDTQY
>TRBV30
AWSVRDTGELF
>TRBV6-5
ASSYSLYRRLAGEDEQF
>TRBV3-1
ASSQVENSYYGYT
>TRBV10-3
AISEQEWSTDTQY
>TRBV5-1
ASSTADRDIHEQY
>TRBV29-1
SVQSGTSSYEQY
>TRBV15
ATSRVRFETQY
>TRBV7-9
ASSTSTGDSYEQY
>TRBV20-1
SASQPPSREQY
>TRBV7-3
ASSLRSARTEAF
>TRBV20-1
SAYSLEQF
>TRBV11-2
ASSLDGSGTDTQY
>TRBV7-2
ASDWARTDTQY
>TRBV5-6
ASSPSRVSNQPQH
>TRBV7-9
ASSGKQGTEAF